This T cell receptor beta chain was captured in a study of cytomegalovirus exposure and HLA in healthy donors. About this clone itself: The antigen remains undetermined.

PCR amplification relied on 60 Vbeta primers (plus 13 Jbeta primers). As handled by the study authors: Per a later analysis, the number of unique TCR beta chains was about 80 million, of which 10 million to 11 million were shared. This table comes from immunoSEQ multiplex PCR, and its TCRdb copy is limited to in-frame clones, with some not included. The DNA was the basis for D and trimming; V, J and clone size are from that table. This sample has fewer than 200,000 clones, with 70% to 90% found just once. The CDR3 has 16 residues. V shed 5 bases, J shed 0 bases, and the junction held 10 bases outside the gene matches. CDR1 is MNHEY and CDR2 is SMNVEV in the germline V gene (reference sequence). Study-wide points: A prior analysis recorded that most TCR beta V segments were productive about 87% or about 30% of the time. Many donors shared some public TCRs, even though most TCR sequences were rare. As a later analysis showed, several of the most significant clusters appeared to be linked to common viral pathogens.

The TCR sequence derives from a woman aged 18-29 years in good health and CMV-seronegative. The material sequenced was PBMCs. The chain employs TRBV27 and TRBJ2-7; 7 bases match TRBD1. CDR3 sequence: CASSPITGVSSYEQYF. DNA for the CDR3: TGTGCCAGCAGTCCCATTACAGGGGTTAGCTCCTACGAGCAGTACTTC.